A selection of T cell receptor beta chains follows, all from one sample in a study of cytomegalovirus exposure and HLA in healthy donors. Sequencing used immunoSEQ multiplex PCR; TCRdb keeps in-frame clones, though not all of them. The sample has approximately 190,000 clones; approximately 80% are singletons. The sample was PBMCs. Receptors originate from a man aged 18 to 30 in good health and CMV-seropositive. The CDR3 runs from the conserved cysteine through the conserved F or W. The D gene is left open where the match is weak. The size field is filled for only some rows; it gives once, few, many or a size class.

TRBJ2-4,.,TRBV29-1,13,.,TGCAGCGTCGCCAACTTCGCCAAAAACATTCAGTACTTC,CSVANFAKNIQYF
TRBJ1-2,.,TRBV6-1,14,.,TGTGCCAGCAGTGAAGCCTTCAGGGCGGATGGCTACACCTTC,CASSEAFRADGYTF
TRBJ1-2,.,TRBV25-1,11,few,TGTGCCAGCAGTGAAAGCCGTGGCTACACCTTC,CASSESRGYTF
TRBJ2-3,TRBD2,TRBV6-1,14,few,TGTGCCAGCAGCGGGACTAGCATCACAGATACGCAGTATTTT,CASSGTSITDTQYF
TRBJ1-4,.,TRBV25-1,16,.,TGTGCCAGCAGTGACCTCTCGCAGGGGACGGGGGAAAAACTGTTTTTT,CASSDLSQGTGEKLFF
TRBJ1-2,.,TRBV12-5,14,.,TGTGCTAGTGGTTTGAACACCGCCAGCTATGGCTACACCTTC,CASGLNTASYGYTF
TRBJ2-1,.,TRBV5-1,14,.,TGCGCCAGCAGCACGGCTAGCTCCTACAATGAGCAGTTCTTC,CASSTASSYNEQFF
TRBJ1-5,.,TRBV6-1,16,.,TGTGCCAGCAGTGACGAGGCAGGGTCGGGCAATCAGCCCCAGCATTTT,CASSDEAGSGNQPQHF
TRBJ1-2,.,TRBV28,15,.,TGTGCCAGCAGTAGGGAGTTGAGATCTAACTATGGCTACACCTTC,CASSRELRSNYGYTF
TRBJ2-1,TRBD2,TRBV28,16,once,TGTGCCAGCAGTTTTCTTAGCGGGGACGCCTACAATGAGCAGTTCTTC,CASSFLSGDAYNEQFF
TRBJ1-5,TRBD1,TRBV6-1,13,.,TGTGCCAGCAGTGGGACAGGGCCCCGGGCCCAGCATTTT,CASSGTGPRAQHF
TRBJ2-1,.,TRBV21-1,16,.,TGTGCCAGCAGCAAAAGGGACAGGGCCCGTCTAGGTGGGCAGTTCTTC,CASSKRDRARLGGQFF
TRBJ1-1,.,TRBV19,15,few,TGTGCCAGTAGTATCAGATCAGGGCAGGGGACTGAAGCTTTCTTT,CASSIRSGQGTEAFF
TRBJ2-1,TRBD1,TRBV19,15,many,TGTGCCAGTAGGGTAAGACAGGGGGCAAAGGATGAGCAGTTCTTC,CASRVRQGAKDEQFF
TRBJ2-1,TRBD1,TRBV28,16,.,TGTGCCAGCAGCCTCTCTGAGGGGGCAGGGGACAATGAGCAGTTCTTC,CASSLSEGAGDNEQFF
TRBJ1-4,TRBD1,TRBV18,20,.,TGTGCCAGCTCACCTAGGGACAGCGGATCATTTTTCGCAACTAATGAAAAACTGTTTTTT,CASSPRDSGSFFATNEKLFF
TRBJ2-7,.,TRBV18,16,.,TGTGCCAGCTCACCGGGAGGAAAAAGAAACTCCTACGAGCAGTACTTC,CASSPGGKRNSYEQYF
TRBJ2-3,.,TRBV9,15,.,TGTGCCAGCGCCGAGGGCCCCGGGGGCACAGATACGCAGTATTTT,CASAEGPGGTDTQYF
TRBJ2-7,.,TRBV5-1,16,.,TGCGCCAGCAGCCACCCGCCGGGTTCGAGCTCCTACGAGCAGTACTTC,CASSHPPGSSSYEQYF
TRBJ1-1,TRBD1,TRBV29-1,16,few,TGCAGCGTTTATCGGCGGGACAGGGGCTTGAACACTGAAGCTTTCTTT,CSVYRRDRGLNTEAFF
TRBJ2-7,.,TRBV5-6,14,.,TGTGCCAGCAGCTTGGGACAGACCGCCTACGAGCAGTACTTC,CASSLGQTAYEQYF
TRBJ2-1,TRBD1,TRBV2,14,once,TGTGCCAGCCCCGGGACAGGGAGGTCCAATGAGCAGTTCTTC,CASPGTGRSNEQFF
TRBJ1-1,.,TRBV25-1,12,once,TGTGCCAGCCGGACTGGGAGTATTGAAGCTTTCTTT,CASRTGSIEAFF
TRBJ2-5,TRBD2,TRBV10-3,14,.,TGTGCCATCAGATCGAGCGGGAGGACCGAGACCCAGTACTTC,CAIRSSGRTETQYF
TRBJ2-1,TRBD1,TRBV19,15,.,TGTGCCAGTAGTTCCCGACAGGGCGGCTACAATGAGCAGTTCTTC,CASSSRQGGYNEQFF
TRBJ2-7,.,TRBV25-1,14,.,TGTGCCAGCAGTCCGATCGGACAAGCCTACGAGCAGTACTTC,CASSPIGQAYEQYF
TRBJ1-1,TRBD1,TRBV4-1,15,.,TGCGCCAGCAGCCTAACGTACGACAGGGCGGCTGAAGCTTTCTTT,CASSLTYDRAAEAFF
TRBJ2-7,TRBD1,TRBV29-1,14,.,TGCAGCGCCAGAGGGGGCGGGTCGTCCTACGAGCAGTACTTC,CSARGGGSSYEQYF
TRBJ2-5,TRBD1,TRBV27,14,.,TGTGCCAGCAGTCCTCGGGACAGGGAAGAGACCCAGTACTTC,CASSPRDREETQYF
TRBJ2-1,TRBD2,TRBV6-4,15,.,TGTGCCAGCAGTCCTACTAGCGACTCCTACAATGAGCAGTTCTTC,CASSPTSDSYNEQFF
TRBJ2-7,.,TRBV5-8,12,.,TGTGCAGATGGAGGGTGGGGCTACGAGCAGTACTTC,CADGGWGYEQYF
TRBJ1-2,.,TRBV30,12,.,TGTGCCTGGGACCACAGGGTGAATGGCTACACCTTC,CAWDHRVNGYTF
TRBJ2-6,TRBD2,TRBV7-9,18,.,TGTGCCAGCAGCTTAATCTCGCGGGGGGCAGGTGGGGCCAACGTCCTGACTTTC,CASSLISRGAGGANVLTF
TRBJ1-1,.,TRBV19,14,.,TGTGCCAGTAGTCGAGAGGACAGAGACACTGAAGCTTTCTTT,CASSREDRDTEAFF
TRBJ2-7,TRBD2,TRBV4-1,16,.,TGCGCCAGCAGCCAAGATCTGGCTAGCGGGACCTACGAGCAGTACTTC,CASSQDLASGTYEQYF
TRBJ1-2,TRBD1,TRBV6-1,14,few,TGTGCCAGCAGTCCTGGACAGGACTACTATGGCTACACCTTC,CASSPGQDYYGYTF
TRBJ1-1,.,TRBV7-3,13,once,TGTGCCAGCAGCTTAGGCAGAAACACTGAAGCTTTCTTT,CASSLGRNTEAFF
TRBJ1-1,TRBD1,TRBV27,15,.,TGTGCCAGCAGTCCCAGGACAGGGCGGAACACTGAAGCTTTCTTT,CASSPRTGRNTEAFF
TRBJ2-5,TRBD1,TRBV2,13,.,TGTGCCAGCAACGAGGACAGGGAAGAGACCCAGTACTTC,CASNEDREETQYF
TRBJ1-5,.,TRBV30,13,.,TGTGCCTTCGGAAGGGGGAGCAATCAGCCCCAGCATTTT,CAFGRGSNQPQHF
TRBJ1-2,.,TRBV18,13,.,TGTGCCAGCTCAGGACAGCTCCGCATGTCGTACACCTTC,CASSGQLRMSYTF
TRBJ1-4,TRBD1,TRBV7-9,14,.,TGTGCCAGCAGCCCTCGACAGGGGAGCGAAAAACTGTTTTTT,CASSPRQGSEKLFF
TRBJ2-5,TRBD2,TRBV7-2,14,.,TGTGCCAGCAGCTCTAGCGGGAGTAAAGAGACCCAGTACTTC,CASSSSGSKETQYF
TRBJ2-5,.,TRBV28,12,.,TGTGCCAGCACCTCCTTCCAAGAGACCCAGTACTTC,CASTSFQETQYF
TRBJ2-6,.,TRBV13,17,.,TGTGCCAGCAGCTTAGGACTAGGAGACTCTGGGGCCAACGTCCTGACTTTC,CASSLGLGDSGANVLTF
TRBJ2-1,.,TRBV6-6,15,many,TGTGCCAGCAGTTACAATAGCGCGGACTACAATGAGCAGTTCTTC,CASSYNSADYNEQFF
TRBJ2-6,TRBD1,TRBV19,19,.,TGTGCCAGAGCTAACACCGGGACAGGGGCAAAGTTAGGGGCCAACGTCCTGACTTTC,CARANTGTGAKLGANVLTF